The 4 T cell receptor beta chains below all came from one sample that was sequenced in a study of blood T cell repertoires in COVID-19. Here immunoSEQ multiplex PCR was the method, and the copy in TCRdb shows in-frame clones only, minus some. The sample lists about 40,000 clones, about 90% occurring once. What was sequenced was peripheral blood. These TCRs come from a man aged 45-65 years with active COVID-19.

A remark on this clone: The junction departs from germline at one end; a sequencing error may be responsible. The V gene is TRBV3-1 (or the pseudogene TRBV3-2), the J gene TRBJ1-4; perhaps TRBD1 as D (5 bases). Germline CDR1 reads LGHDT; CDR2 reads YNNKEL (reference sequence). This CDR3 comprises 14 residues. The CDR3 is CASRQGTLTGKLFF. In DNA, the CDR3 is TGTGCCAGCAGACAAGGGACTCTCACGGGAAAACTGTTTTTT.

J is TRBJ2-7 and V is TRBV10-2, with 7 positions matching TRBD1. The CDR3 spans 15 residues. V lost 0 bases to trimming and J lost 7 bases; unmatched junction nucleotides: 9. Germline lookup yields CDR1 WSHSY and CDR2 SAAADI. The CDR3 nucleotides are TGCGCCAGCAGTGAGTCCACAGGGGTTGTTGAGGAGCAGTACTTC. Protein sequence: CASSESTGVVEEQYF.

This clone was seen once. CDR3 nucleotides: TGTGCCAGCAGTTGGGGGTCCGGGAGCCAAGAGACCCAGTACTTC. Amino acids: CASSWGSGSQETQYF. The V and J genes are TRBV7-9 and TRBJ2-5; TRBD2 might be the D (6 bases). The ends were cut back, 6 bases at V and 1 base at J, with 15 bases in the middle. Germline assignment: CDR1 SEHNR and CDR2 FQNEAQ (reference sequence). This CDR3 contains 15 residues.

This CDR3 reads CASSLYPAGGGYTF. The CDR3 DNA sequence: TGTGCCAGCAGCTTATACCCCGCAGGAGGCGGCTACACCTTC. The V gene is TRBV7-9, the J gene TRBJ1-2; the D is unclear. The V gene lost 2 bases and the J gene lost 8 bases, with 15 bases spanning the gap. Germline CDR1 is SEHNR and CDR2 is FQNEAQ (reference sequence). The CDR3 contains 14 residues.